A single sample is the source of the 15 T cell receptor beta chains below, sequenced in a study of T-cell reconstitution after alpha-beta-depleted transplantation in children. Preparing the TCRbeta library involved the use of unique molecular identifiers. Using its own MiXCR run on the PCR reads, TCRdb lists one record per CDR3 protein. The repertoire holds about 460,000 distinct CDR3 sequences, approximately 12% seen once, with less than 6.5% in the top ten. Material: PBMCs from the stem cell graft donor, obtained from the stem cell graft. The receptors derive from a human donor who donated a stem cell graft to a child with combined immunodeficiency.

In this sample, this clonotype turned up a few times. This chain connects TRBV7-2 to TRBJ2-6, with D perhaps TRBD1 or TRBD2 (5 bases each). V dropped 1 base and J dropped 4 bases, with 8 bases sitting between them. CDR3 length: 15 amino acids. Germline V gene data show CDR1 as SGHTA and CDR2 as FQGNSA. Here the CDR3 reads CASSLDGDGANVLTF. CDR3 coding DNA: TGTGCCAGCAGCTTAGACGGGGACGGGGCCAACGTCCTGACTTTC.

This clonotype has ten or more counts. V and J are TRBV5-1 and TRBJ2-1; D uncertain. This CDR3 is 15 amino acids long. V lost 5 bases and J lost 2, with 14 bases in between. The V gene's germline CDR1 is SGHRS and CDR2 YFSETQ. Here the CDR3 DNA reads TGCGCCAGCAGTCTTCAGACAAACCCCTACAATGAGCAGTTCTTC. This encodes CASSLQTNPYNEQFF.

In its sample, this clonotype was seen many times. The chain has TRBV2 and TRBJ2-1; D gene ambiguous. This CDR3 contains 13 residues. Looked up from germline, CDR1 is SNHLY and CDR2 is FYNNEI. The V end lost 2 bases, the J end lost 5 bases, and 7 bases lay between the germline ends. This CDR3 is CASSESTHNEQFF. Written as DNA, the CDR3 is TGTGCCAGCAGTGAATCTACACACAATGAGCAGTTCTTC.

This clonotype was detected ten times or more. The chain uses TRBV20-1 and TRBJ1-2; D possibly corresponds to TRBD1 (6 bases). The V end was cut by 4 bases, the J end by 4 bases, with 19 bases between. This CDR3 is 15 amino acids long. The germline CDR1 and CDR2 sequences are DFQATT and SNEGSKA (reference sequence). CDR3 sequence: CSATLPGGIPYGYTF. The DNA of the CDR3 is TGCAGTGCTACTCTCCCGGGGGGCATTCCCTATGGCTACACCTTC.

This clonotype was counted only a few times. The chain carries TRBV5-5 and TRBJ2-7; no firm D call. The V gene lost 0 bases and the J gene lost 2 bases, with 15 bases spanning the gap. The CDR3 has 16 amino acids. CDR1 is SGHKS, CDR2 YYEKEE, per germline (reference sequence). CDR3 protein: CASSLEVTSTAYEQYF. The CDR3 nucleotides read TGTGCCAGCAGCTTGGAAGTGACGAGCACCGCCTACGAGCAGTACTTC.

This clonotype was picked up many times. The CDR3 loop reads CASSLRAANTEAFF. The DNA of the CDR3 is TGTGCCAGCAGTTTACGGGCAGCCAACACTGAAGCTTTCTTT. This sequence joins TRBV28 and TRBJ1-1; D remains ambiguous. Germline values: CDR1 MDHEN, CDR2 SYDVKM. The CDR3 is made up of 14 amino acids. Trimming took off 2 bases at V and 2 bases at J, with 9 bases between the two ends.

The rearrangement links TRBV5-1 to TRBJ2-1, with D perhaps assigned TRBD1 or TRBD2 (5 bases each). CDR3 length equals 16 residues. Germline V gene sequence: CDR1 SGHRS, CDR2 YFSETQ. V dropped 0 bases and J dropped 4 bases, with 14 bases sitting between them. CDR3 amino acids: CASSLGMGERYNEQFF. The DNA of the CDR3 is TGCGCCAGCAGCTTGGGTATGGGGGAGAGGTACAATGAGCAGTTCTTC.

This clonotype appeared many times. The genes are TRBV7-9 and TRBJ1-3; no firm D call. The length of the CDR3 is 16 residues. The V end lost 6 bases, the J end lost 0 bases, and 15 bases lay between the germline ends. Looked up from germline, CDR1 is SEHNR and CDR2 is FQNEAQ (reference sequence). CDR3 nucleotide sequence: TGTGCCAGCAGTTTTATAACTACCGCCTCTGGAAACACCATATATTTT. Translation: CASSFITTASGNTIYF. The full variable domain, rest sourced from reference TRBV7-9 and TRBJ1-3, is DTGVSQNPRHKITKRGQNVTFRCDPISEHNRLYWYRQTLGQGPEFLTYFQNEAQLEKSRLLSDRFSAERPKGSFSTLEIQRTEQGDSAMYLCASSFITTASGNTIYFGEGSWLTVV.

There are a few counts of this clonotype. The V and J genes are TRBV7-8 and TRBJ2-7; 10 bases align to TRBD2. V lost 1 base to trimming and J lost 5 bases; unmatched junction nucleotides: 8. The CDR3 extends over 16 amino acids. The germline V gene has CDR1 SGHVS and CDR2 FQNEAQ. The DNA for the CDR3 is TGTGCCAGCAGCTTAGGTCTAGCGGGGGTGGGCCACGAGCAGTACTTC. Amino acids: CASSLGLAGVGHEQYF.

This clonotype has only one observation. The rearrangement links TRBV6-5 to TRBJ2-3; 10 positions agree with TRBD2. V gave up 2 bases and J gave up 6 bases; unmatched junction bases: 8. The CDR3 length is 16 residues. Germline V lookup: CDR1 MNHEY, CDR2 SVGAGI. The chain's CDR3 is CASSYVASGSSDTQYF. The CDR3, as DNA: TGTGCCAGCAGTTACGTGGCTAGCGGGAGTTCGGATACGCAGTATTTT.

This clonotype has just a few counts. The chain employs TRBV15 and TRBJ2-2, with TRBD2 identical over 10 bases. The CDR3 spans 20 residues. J was trimmed by 1 base and V by 0 bases; bases with no gene match: 11. Germline CDR1 is LNHNV and CDR2 is YYDKDF (reference sequence). The CDR3 region has the DNA TGTGCCACCAGCAGAGATCTCTCCCAAGCGGGGGGGAAGAACACCGGGGAGCTGTTTTTT. It is translated as CATSRDLSQAGGKNTGELFF.

CDR3 region: CAISESLQAGSPRSEQYF. DNA for the CDR3: TGTGCCATCAGTGAGTCACTTCAAGCGGGGAGCCCGCGGTCCGAGCAGTACTTC. The V and J genes are TRBV10-3 and TRBJ2-7, with 7 bases aligning to TRBD2. CDR3 size: 18 residues. The ends lost 0 bases at V and 6 bases at J; junction bases unmatched: 17. Germline V gene sequence: CDR1 ENHRY, CDR2 SYGVKD.

This clonotype has more than one count but fewer than ten. The V call is TRBV12-3 or TRBV12-4, the J call TRBJ2-7; TRBD2 matches at 7 bases. V lost 7 bases and J lost 2; bases outside the gene matches: 11. The CDR3 is made up of 15 amino acids. The CDR3 reads CASKLAPGLTYEQYF. The CDR3 DNA sequence: TGTGCCAGCAAACTAGCGCCAGGCCTAACCTACGAGCAGTACTTC.

In this sample, this clonotype turned up a few times. J is TRBJ2-2 and V is TRBV27, with D possibly matching TRBD2 (5 bases). V lost 4 bases and J lost 4, with 10 bases in between. Germline CDR1 is MNHEY and CDR2 is SMNVEV (reference sequence). CDR3 length: 14 amino acids. Written as DNA, the CDR3 is TGTGCCAGCAGTTCGGGGTGGGGCACCGGGGAGCTGTTTTTT. The encoded protein is CASSSGWGTGELFF.

This chain uses TRBV25-1 with TRBJ2-2; the D is unclear. This CDR3 has 15 amino acids. V lost 3 bases, J lost 2 bases, and 10 bases lay in between. Germline CDR1 is MGHDK and CDR2 is SYGVNS. DNA of the CDR3: TGTGCCAGCAGTGATGGCCGGAGAAACACCGGGGAGCTGTTTTTT. Translation gives CASSDGRRNTGELFF. The full variable domain, rest sourced from reference TRBV25-1 and TRBJ2-2, is EADIYQTPRYLVIGTGKKITLECSQTMGHDKMYWYQQDPGMELHLIHYSYGVNSTEKGDLSSESTVSRIRTEHFPLTLESARPSHTSQYLCASSDGRRNTGELFFGEGSRLTVL.